Listed below are T cell receptor beta chains from one sample, sequenced in a study of T cell responses to AZD1222 COVID-19 vaccine. TCRdb's table, derived via immunoSEQ multiplex PCR, lists solely in-frame clones and lacks some. The repertoire holds some 100,000 clones, with around 90% as singletons. Here the sequenced sample was peripheral blood, taken on day 0 of AZD1222 vaccination. The receptors stem from an adult in good health. The conserved cysteine and the conserved F or W are not part of the CDR3 here. Each record gives: CDR3 protein, V gene, J gene, D gene. The D gene is left open where the match is weak.

CDR3 protein: ASSLSGDRTDTQY; V gene: TRBV5-1; J gene: TRBJ2-3; D gene: .
CDR3 protein: ASRGRESSYNEQF; V gene: TRBV7-2; J gene: TRBJ2-1; D gene: TRBD2
CDR3 protein: ASSLWEGRMNTEAF; V gene: TRBV5-4; J gene: TRBJ1-1; D gene: .
CDR3 protein: ASTLRGRLGEQF; V gene: TRBV28; J gene: TRBJ2-1; D gene: .
CDR3 protein: ASTDDRKNTEAF; V gene: TRBV19; J gene: TRBJ1-1; D gene: .
CDR3 protein: ASSDTVFGNTIY; V gene: TRBV2; J gene: TRBJ1-3; D gene: .
CDR3 protein: ASSLVSGGMEAF; V gene: TRBV7-9; J gene: TRBJ1-1; D gene: .
CDR3 protein: ASSWGIYGYT; V gene: TRBV12-3/TRBV12-4; J gene: TRBJ1-2; D gene: .
CDR3 protein: ASSLLAGNEQF; V gene: TRBV7-2; J gene: TRBJ2-1; D gene: TRBD2
CDR3 protein: ASSLPGMGENTIY; V gene: TRBV5-6; J gene: TRBJ1-3; D gene: .
CDR3 protein: AIRKGTGAYGYT; V gene: TRBV10-3; J gene: TRBJ1-2; D gene: TRBD1
CDR3 protein: ASTDIRAPGKATIY; V gene: TRBV19; J gene: TRBJ1-3; D gene: .
CDR3 protein: ASRGLQDHSGNTIY; V gene: TRBV7-9; J gene: TRBJ1-3; D gene: .
CDR3 protein: ASSLVPLSEAF; V gene: TRBV27; J gene: TRBJ1-1; D gene: .
CDR3 protein: ASSGGTGNAYEQY; V gene: TRBV6-5; J gene: TRBJ2-7; D gene: TRBD1
CDR3 protein: ASSEAAGAGNQPQH; V gene: TRBV2; J gene: TRBJ1-5; D gene: .
CDR3 protein: ASLTRTSGSRGTGELF; V gene: TRBV28; J gene: TRBJ2-2; D gene: TRBD2
CDR3 protein: ATFEGRAF; V gene: TRBV6-6; J gene: TRBJ1-1; D gene: .
CDR3 protein: AIRTSGSSYEQY; V gene: TRBV10-3; J gene: TRBJ2-7; D gene: TRBD2
CDR3 protein: ASSFQGTETQY; V gene: TRBV28; J gene: TRBJ2-5; D gene: .